This T cell receptor beta chain was identified in a study of read filtering for tumor transcriptome and immune sequencing. Looking at the study overall: Whole-transcriptome libraries were prepared after DNase treatment.

Sampling of bone marrow took place during active disease in every patient. V shed 6 bases, J shed 6 bases, and the junction held 8 bases outside the gene matches. The CDR3 is 15 amino acids. This clonotype was recorded at least ten times. Antigen: not known. Broader study findings: Single-read clonotypes: 80% to 90% of IR-seq clonotypes (about 3.5% of reads), about 75% of RNA-seq clonotypes (less than 50% of reads). IR-seq captured clonotypes deeper and more reliably than RNA-seq.

From roughly 390 ng of RNA, a library with molecular barcoded alpha/delta and beta/gamma adaptors was made. TCRdb independently ran MiXCR on the reads; one entry per CDR3 protein. The sample lists 62,000 or so distinct CDR3 sequences, approximately 13% occurring once. The receptor was isolated from a donor aged 40 or over with multiple myeloma. Sequencing was performed on a population of CD138-negative cells sorted from bone marrow. The chain has TRBV12-3 or TRBV12-4 and TRBJ2-2, with TRBD2 matching over 9 bases. The CDR3 loop is CASSTIAGEPGELFF. In nucleotides, the CDR3 is TGTGCCAGCAGCACGATAGCGGGAGAACCCGGGGAGCTGTTTTTT.